The 14 T cell receptor beta chains listed next were all sequenced from one sample in a study of lymphopenia after photon versus proton radiotherapy (dated by TCRdb to 2018 to 2020). Receptors were amplified or captured by the immunoSEQ multiplex PCR assay. Drawn from immuneACCESS, this table holds only the in-frame rearrangements with V and J called that TCRdb kept. Clones are partly lost; checked studies trace under half to an unresolved V gene and leave the rest unexplained. The sample yields approximately 40,000 clones; around 83% were counted once. The ten top clones hold 10% of the sample. Material: peripheral blood, obtained from a patient treated with proton-based radiotherapy. These receptors all come from a woman in her seventies with pancreatic cancer. Some clones in this sample may be carry-over from other donors' samples.

The genes are TRBV6-1 and TRBJ2-1, with 13 bases identical to TRBD2. Germline CDR1 MNHNS, CDR2 SASEGT. This CDR3 spans 15 amino acids. The V gene end was trimmed by 3 bases and the J gene end by 6 bases; junction bases not matched to a gene: 2. The CDR3 DNA follows: TGTGCCAGCAGTGAGACTAGCGGGAGGATCAATGAGCAGTTCTTC. It is translated as CASSETSGRINEQFF.

The chain has TRBV28 and TRBJ1-2; D remains unclear. CDR1 and CDR2 from the germline V gene are MDHEN and SYDVKM. V lost 3 bases, J lost 0 bases, and 2 bases lay in between. The CDR3 covers 12 residues. In DNA form, the CDR3 reads TGTGCCAGCAGTTTCCCTAACTATGGCTACACCTTC. Translation gives CASSFPNYGYTF.

The gene calls are TRBV18 and TRBJ2-2, with 8 bases lining up with TRBD1. Trimming took 4 bases from V and 5 from J; bases not matched to a gene: 3. Germline CDR1 KGHSH, CDR2 LQKENI. This CDR3 region has 14 residues. CDR3 in DNA: TGTGCCAGCTCACAAGGACAGGGTACCGGGGAGCTGTTTTTT. It translates to CASSQGQGTGELFF. The variable domain in full, with the rest retrieved from reference TRBV18 and TRBJ2-2, is NAGVMQNPRHLVRRRGQEARLRCSPMKGHSHVYWYRQLPEEGLKFMVYLQKENIIDESGMPKERFSAEFPKEGPSILRIQQVVRGDSAAYFCASSQGQGTGELFFGEGSRLTVL.

The J gene is TRBJ2-7, the V gene TRBV18; D not certain. This CDR3 region has 13 residues. The ends were cut back, 4 bases at V and 5 bases at J, with 12 bases in the middle. Germline CDR1 and CDR2: KGHSH and LQKENI. CDR3: CASSRASGDEQYF. CDR3 in DNA: TGTGCCAGCTCACGGGCTTCCGGCGACGAGCAGTACTTC.

The chain carries TRBV30 and TRBJ1-2; weak D call: TRBD1 (5 bases). The V and J ends lost 2 bases and 4 bases respectively, with 17 bases between them. The germline V gene has CDR1 GTSNPN and CDR2 SVGIG (reference sequence). This CDR3 comprises 15 residues. CDR3 region: CAWSPAQGRGYGYTF. The CDR3 coding sequence is TGTGCCTGGAGTCCCGCCCAGGGCCGGGGCTATGGCTACACCTTC. The full variable domain, with the rest looked up from reference TRBV30 and TRBJ1-2, is SQTIHQWPATLVQPVGSPLSLECTVEGTSNPNLYWYRQAAGRGLQLLFYSVGIGQISSEVPQNLSASRPQDRQFILSSKKLLLSDSGFYLCAWSPAQGRGYGYTFGSGTRLTVV.

The chain is built from TRBV10-3 and TRBJ2-3, with D hard to call. Germline CDR1 reads ENHRY; CDR2 reads SYGVKD. CDR3 length equals 14 residues. The V gene lost 1 base and the J gene lost 4 bases, with 9 bases spanning the gap. The CDR3 bases are TGTGCCATCAGTGAGTTATTCCCCGCAGATACGCAGTATTTT. Translation gives CAISELFPADTQYF.

The J gene is TRBJ1-4, the V gene TRBV2; maybe TRBD1 (6 bases). The CDR3 extends over 14 amino acids. Trimming took off 6 bases at V and 12 bases at J, with 20 bases between the two ends. The germline V gene encodes CDR1 SNHLY and CDR2 FYNNEI. In DNA form, the CDR3 reads TGTGCCAGCAGCCCAACTCCGGGGGCCAAGGAACTGTTTTTT. This sequence encodes CASSPTPGAKELFF.

This chain links TRBV6-1 with TRBJ1-4; tentative D call: TRBD1 (6 bases). V gave up 9 bases and J gave up 6 bases, with 17 bases separating them. The germline V gene encodes CDR1 MNHNS and CDR2 SASEGT. The CDR3 has 14 amino acids. DNA for the CDR3: TGTGCCAGTAGCCGTTCCGGACAGTATGAAAAACTGTTTTTT. Protein sequence: CASSRSGQYEKLFF.

The J gene is TRBJ2-7, the V gene TRBV20-1; D gene ambiguous. The CDR3 spans 10 residues. Germline CDR1 and CDR2: DFQATT and SNEGSKA (reference sequence). V was cut by 3 bases and J by 6 bases, with 6 bases left in between. The DNA of the CDR3 is TGCAGTGCTAGTAAGGGCGAGCAGTACTTC. Protein sequence: CSASKGEQYF.

This chain uses TRBV4-1 with TRBJ2-5, with 8 bases identical to TRBD2. The CDR3 totals 16 residues. J lost 5 bases, V lost 4 bases, and 12 bases had no gene match. Germline V CDR1 and CDR2: MGHRA, YSYEKL. The CDR3 DNA is TGCGCCAGCAGCCCCCGGGAGGGCTCGAGAGGGGAGACCCAGTACTTC. Amino acid sequence: CASSPREGSRGETQYF.

This clone occurred a few times. The chain links TRBV11-2 to TRBJ1-5, with 7 bases lining up with TRBD1. CDR1 and CDR2 from the germline V gene are SGHAT and FQNNGV. Trimming cost V 5 bases and J 4 bases; bases outside gene matches: 2. The CDR3 contains 13 residues. The chain's CDR3 is CASSVGQNQPQHF. CDR3 DNA sequence: TGTGCCAGCAGCGTGGGACAGAATCAGCCCCAGCATTTT.

The genes are TRBV9 and TRBJ2-3; D gene uncertain. Germline values: CDR1 SGDLS, CDR2 YYNGEE. The V gene lost 2 bases and the J gene lost 4 bases, with 5 bases spanning the gap. The CDR3 loop spans 12 amino acids. CDR3 bases: TGTGCCAGCAGCGTCGCTGCAGATACGCAGTATTTT. Translating it yields CASSVAADTQYF.

V usage is TRBV27 and J usage is TRBJ1-4; a possible D gene is TRBD1 (5 bases). The germline gives CDR1 MNHEY, CDR2 SMNVEV (reference sequence). Trimming removed 0 bases from V and 1 base from J, with 9 bases in between. This CDR3 has 16 residues. This CDR3 is CASSLSAGITNEKLFF. The DNA of the CDR3 is TGTGCCAGCAGTTTATCCGCAGGGATAACTAATGAAAAACTGTTTTTT.

This clone showed up just once. The DNA for the CDR3 is TGTGCCAGCAGTTTTCGCGCACAGGGTGATGGCTACACCTTC. Translated: CASSFRAQGDGYTF. V is TRBV28 and J is TRBJ1-2; D may be TRBD1 (6 bases). V was clipped by 3 bases and J by 6 bases, with 14 bases between them. This CDR3 is 14 amino acids long. The germline V gene has CDR1 MDHEN and CDR2 SYDVKM.